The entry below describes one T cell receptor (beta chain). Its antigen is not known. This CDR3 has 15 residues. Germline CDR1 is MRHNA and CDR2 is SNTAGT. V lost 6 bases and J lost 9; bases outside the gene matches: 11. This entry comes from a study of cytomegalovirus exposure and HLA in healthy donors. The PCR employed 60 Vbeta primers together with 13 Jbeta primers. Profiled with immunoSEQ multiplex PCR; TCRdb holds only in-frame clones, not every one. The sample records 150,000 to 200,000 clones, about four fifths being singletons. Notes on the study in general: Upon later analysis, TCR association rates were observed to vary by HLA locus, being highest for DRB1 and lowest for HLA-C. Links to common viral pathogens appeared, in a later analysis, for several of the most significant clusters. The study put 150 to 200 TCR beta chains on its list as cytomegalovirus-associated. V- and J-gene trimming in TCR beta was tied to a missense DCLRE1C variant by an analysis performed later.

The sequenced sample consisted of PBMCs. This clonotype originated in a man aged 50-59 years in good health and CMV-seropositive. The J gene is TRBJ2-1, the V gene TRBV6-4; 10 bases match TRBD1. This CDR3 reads CASSRDDRGHGEQFF. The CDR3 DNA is TGTGCCAGCAGCAGGGATGACAGGGGGCACGGTGAGCAGTTCTTC.